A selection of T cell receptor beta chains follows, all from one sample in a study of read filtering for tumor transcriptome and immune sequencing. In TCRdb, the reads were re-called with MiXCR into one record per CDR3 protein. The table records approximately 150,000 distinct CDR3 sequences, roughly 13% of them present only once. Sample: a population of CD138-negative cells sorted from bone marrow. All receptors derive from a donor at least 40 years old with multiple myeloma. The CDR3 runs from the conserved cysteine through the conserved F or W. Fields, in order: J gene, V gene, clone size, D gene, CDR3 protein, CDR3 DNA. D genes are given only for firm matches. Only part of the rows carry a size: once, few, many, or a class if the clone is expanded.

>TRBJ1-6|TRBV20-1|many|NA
CSARRSTGAFSPLHF
TGCAGTGCTAGAAGAAGCACAGGAGCCTTCTCACCCCTCCACTTT
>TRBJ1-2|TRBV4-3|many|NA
CASSQDRAGLYGYTF
TGCGCCAGCAGCCAAGACCGAGCAGGGTTATATGGCTACACCTTC
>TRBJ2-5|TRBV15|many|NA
CATSRDPQVAQETQYF
TGTGCCACCAGCAGAGACCCCCAGGTAGCTCAGGAGACCCAGTACTTC
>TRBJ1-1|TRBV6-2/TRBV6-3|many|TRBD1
CASSYFRRQGRGTEAFF
TGTGCCAGCAGTTATTTCCGCAGACAGGGGCGCGGGACTGAAGCTTTCTTT
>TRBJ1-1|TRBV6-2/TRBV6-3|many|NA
CASSPDLYMNTEAFF
TGTGCCAGCAGCCCAGACCTCTACATGAACACTGAAGCTTTCTTT
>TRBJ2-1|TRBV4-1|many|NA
CASSQELPKGNEQFF
TGCGCCAGCAGCCAAGAATTGCCTAAAGGGAATGAGCAGTTCTTC
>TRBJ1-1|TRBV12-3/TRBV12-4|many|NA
CASSLMAAGTEAFF
TGTGCCAGCAGTTTAATGGCGGCGGGGACTGAAGCTTTCTTT
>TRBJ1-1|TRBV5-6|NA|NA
CASSLDPGGTGASF
TGTGCCAGCAGCTTGGACCCCGGGGGCACTGGAGCTTCCTTT
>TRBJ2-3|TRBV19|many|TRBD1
CASSSGTGGAADTQYF
TGTGCCAGTAGTTCCGGGACAGGGGGCGCGGCAGATACGCAGTATTTT
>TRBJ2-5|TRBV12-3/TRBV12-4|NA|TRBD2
CASSWTSGGTQYF
TGTGCCAGCAGTTGGACTAGCGGAGGGACCCAGTACTTC
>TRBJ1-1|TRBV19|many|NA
CASSIEGRTEAFF
TGTGCCAGTAGTATCGAGGGGAGAACTGAAGCTTTCTTT
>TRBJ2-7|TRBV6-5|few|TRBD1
CASSTWDRGHEQYF
TGTGCCAGCAGTACATGGGACAGGGGGCACGAGCAGTACTTC
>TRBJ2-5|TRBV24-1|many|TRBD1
CATSEPDRGQQETQYF
TGTGCCACCAGTGAACCGGACAGGGGGCAACAAGAGACCCAGTACTTC
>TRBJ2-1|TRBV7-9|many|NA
CASSPLTGEDYNEQFF
TGTGCCAGCAGCCCTCTAACGGGAGAGGACTACAATGAGCAGTTCTTC
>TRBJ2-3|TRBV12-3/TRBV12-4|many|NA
CASSPGLYSTDTQYF
TGTGCCAGCAGTCCCGGACTGTATAGCACAGATACGCAGTATTTT
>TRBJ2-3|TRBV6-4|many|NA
CASSEVKHIHPTDTQYF
TGTGCCAGCAGTGAAGTAAAACACATTCACCCCACAGATACGCAGTATTTT
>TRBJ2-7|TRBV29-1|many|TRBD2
CSATGASGRQGYEQYF
TGCAGCGCCACTGGGGCTAGCGGGAGACAAGGCTACGAGCAGTACTTC
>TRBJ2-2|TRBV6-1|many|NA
CASSFWSRGTGELFF
TGTGCCAGCAGTTTTTGGAGCAGGGGCACCGGGGAGCTGTTTTTT
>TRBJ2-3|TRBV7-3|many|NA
CASSLTLDRTDTQYF
TGTGCCAGCAGCTTAACGTTGGACCGCACAGATACGCAGTATTTT
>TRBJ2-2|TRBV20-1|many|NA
CSAKRLALNTGELFF
TGCAGTGCTAAAAGGCTAGCCCTGAACACTGGGGAGCTGTTTTTT
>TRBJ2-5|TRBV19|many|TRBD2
CASSSSGTSGRGTQYF
TGTGCCAGTAGTAGCTCCGGGACTAGCGGGAGAGGGACCCAGTACTTC
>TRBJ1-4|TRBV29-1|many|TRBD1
CSVTGNRGEKLFF
TGCAGCGTGACAGGGAATAGGGGTGAAAAACTGTTTTTT
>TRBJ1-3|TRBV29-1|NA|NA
CSVLKGNTIYF
TGCAGCGTACTCAAAGGAAACACCATATATTTT
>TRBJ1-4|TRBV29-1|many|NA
CSVRGPKNEKLFF
TGCAGCGTCCGGGGACCGAAGAATGAAAAACTGTTTTTT
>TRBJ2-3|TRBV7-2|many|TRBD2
CASSSQRETDTQYF
TGTGCCAGCAGCTCACAGCGGGAGACAGATACGCAGTATTTT
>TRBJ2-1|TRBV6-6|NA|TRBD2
CASSYHPSGSNEQFF
TGTGCCAGCAGTTACCATCCCAGCGGGAGCAATGAGCAGTTCTTC
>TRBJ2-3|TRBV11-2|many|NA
CASSWDTRDTQYF
TGTGCCAGCAGCTGGGACACGAGAGATACGCAGTATTTT
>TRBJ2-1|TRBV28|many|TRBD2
CASSYGLAVNEQFF
TGTGCCAGCAGCTACGGACTAGCGGTCAATGAGCAGTTCTTC
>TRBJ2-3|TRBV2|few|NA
CASKGHISRFRTDTQYF
TGTGCCAGCAAGGGACATATTTCCCGTTTCCGCACAGATACGCAGTATTTT
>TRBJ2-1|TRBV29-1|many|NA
CSSLGGSYNEQFF
TGCAGCTCCCTAGGGGGTTCCTACAATGAGCAGTTCTTC
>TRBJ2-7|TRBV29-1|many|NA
CSAEGRTEQYF
TGCAGCGCCGAAGGTAGGACCGAGCAGTACTTC
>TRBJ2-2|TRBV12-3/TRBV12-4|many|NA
CASAPSWNTGELFF
TGTGCCAGCGCCCCATCCTGGAACACCGGGGAGCTGTTTTTT
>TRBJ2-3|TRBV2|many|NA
CASNLADTQYF
TGTGCCAGCAATCTAGCAGATACGCAGTATTTT
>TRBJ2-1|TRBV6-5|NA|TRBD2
CASTSRTSRNNEQFF
TGTGCCAGCACCTCAAGGACTAGCCGTAACAATGAGCAGTTCTTC
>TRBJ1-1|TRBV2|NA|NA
CASSEALQSEAFF
TGTGCCAGCAGTGAAGCGCTTCAGTCTGAAGCTTTCTTT
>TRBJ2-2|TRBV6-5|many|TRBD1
CASSYSGTGAGELFF
TGTGCCAGCAGTTACTCAGGGACAGGGGCCGGGGAGCTGTTTTTT
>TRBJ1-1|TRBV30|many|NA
CAWSTFTNTGRGTEAFF
TGTGCCTGGAGCACCTTTACAAATACCGGGCGGGGGACTGAAGCTTTCTTT
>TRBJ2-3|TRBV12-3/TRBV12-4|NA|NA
CASSLPRDFHTQYF
TGTGCCAGCAGTTTACCGCGGGACTTTCATACGCAGTATTTT
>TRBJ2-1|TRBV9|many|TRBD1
CASSVARSGTGEIEQFF
TGTGCCAGCAGCGTAGCACGGTCCGGGACAGGGGAAATTGAGCAGTTCTTC
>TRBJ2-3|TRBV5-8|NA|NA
CASSDLSTDTQYF
TGTGCCAGCAGCGATTTGAGCACAGATACGCAGTATTTT
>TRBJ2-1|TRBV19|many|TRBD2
CASSSASGSRGFNEQFF
TGTGCCAGTAGTTCGGCTAGCGGGAGTAGGGGCTTCAATGAGCAGTTCTTC
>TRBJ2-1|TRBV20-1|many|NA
CSARGEKAPNEQFF
TGCAGTGCTAGAGGGGAGAAGGCCCCTAATGAGCAGTTCTTC
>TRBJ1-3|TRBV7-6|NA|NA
CASSLEVSLSGNTIYF
TGTGCCAGCAGCTTAGAAGTGTCCCTCTCTGGAAACACCATATATTTT
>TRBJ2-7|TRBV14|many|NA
CASSQLQGSDEQYF
TGTGCCAGCAGCCAACTCCAGGGTAGCGACGAGCAGTACTTC
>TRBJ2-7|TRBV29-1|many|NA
CSVGAEGGTTYEQYF
TGCAGCGTAGGCGCAGAAGGTGGAACAACCTACGAGCAGTACTTC
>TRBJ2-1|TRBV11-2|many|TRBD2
CASRRPGLASHEQFF
TGTGCCAGCAGACGTCCGGGACTAGCCTCCCATGAGCAGTTCTTC
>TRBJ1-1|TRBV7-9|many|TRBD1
CASSLGQGVTEAFF
TGTGCCAGCAGCCTGGGACAGGGGGTCACTGAAGCTTTCTTT
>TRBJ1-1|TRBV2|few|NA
CAGSDSAEENTEAFF
TGTGCCGGCAGTGATTCCGCCGAGGAGAACACTGAAGCTTTCTTT
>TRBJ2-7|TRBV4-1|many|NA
CASSQSGYEQYF
TGCGCCAGCAGCCAATCAGGATACGAGCAGTACTTC
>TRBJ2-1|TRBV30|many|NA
CVGEDYNEQFF
TGTGTGGGGGAGGACTACAATGAGCAGTTCTTC
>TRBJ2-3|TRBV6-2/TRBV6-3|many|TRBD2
CASSLGTSGITDTQYF
TGTGCCAGCAGCCTCGGGACTAGCGGCATCACAGATACGCAGTATTTT
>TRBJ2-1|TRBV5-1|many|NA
CASHEGGSSYNEQFF
TGCGCCAGCCACGAGGGCGGAAGCTCCTACAATGAGCAGTTCTTC
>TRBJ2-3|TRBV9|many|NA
CASSVGAGSTDTQYF
TGTGCCAGCAGCGTGGGTGCGGGAAGCACAGATACGCAGTATTTT